The entry below gives a single T cell receptor (beta chain) sequence along with its context. Its antigen is unidentified. Unique molecular identifiers were incorporated during preparation of the TCRbeta library. In TCRdb, the PCR reads were re-called with MiXCR into one record per CDR3 protein. The table includes some 120,000 distinct CDR3 sequences, approximately 8.7% detected once. These data come from a study of T-cell reconstitution after alpha-beta-depleted transplantation in children. Overall study results and limits: Several hundred graft clones that had expanded were reportedly the source of alpha-beta T cells about two months after transplant. One year post-transplant, T-cell counts and diversity were largely derived from T cells produced anew.

This receptor was obtained from a girl less than two years old who had a stem cell transplant for combined immunodeficiency, so the T cells may come from the graft donor. The sequencing used PBMCs, mostly from graft donor cells, collected 180 days after TCRalphabeta/CD19-depleted stem cell transplant.

The CDR3 region is CASSLGLAVNYNEQFF. In DNA, the CDR3 is TGCGCCAGCAGCTTGGGGCTAGCGGTAAACTACAATGAGCAGTTCTTC. This sequence joins TRBV5-1 and TRBJ2-1; 7 bases map to TRBD2. Trimming removed 0 bases from V and 3 bases from J; junction bases left unmatched: 6. This CDR3 is built from 16 residues. CDR1 is SGHRS, CDR2 YFSETQ, per germline.